Listed below are T cell receptor beta chains from one sample, sequenced in a study of blood T cell repertoires in COVID-19. The protocol was immunoSEQ multiplex PCR, while the TCRdb copy is restricted to in-frame clones and leaves out a portion. The table includes more than 95,000 clones, 90% detected once. The sample consisted of peripheral blood. Every receptor here comes from a human donor with active COVID-19. The donor label of this sample is uncertain. Each CDR3 is given with its conserved first and last residue. The order of the fields is V gene, D gene, J gene, clone size, CDR3 DNA, CDR3 protein. D genes are given only for firm matches. Not all rows give a size; the values are once, few, many and, for expanded clones, a class.

TRBV4-3,TRBD2,TRBJ2-2,.,TGCGCCAGCAGCCAAGGACTAGCGGGGGGGTCGACCGGGGAGCTGTTTTTT,CASSQGLAGGSTGELFF
TRBV28,TRBD1,TRBJ2-7,.,TGTGCCAGCAGAATCGGACAGGGGCTATCCTACGAGCAGTACTTC,CASRIGQGLSYEQYF
TRBV19,TRBD1,TRBJ1-6,.,TGTGCCAGTAGTACCGGACAGGGCGTTCTACCCCTCCACTTT,CASSTGQGVLPLHF
TRBV28,.,TRBJ1-1,.,TGTGCCAGCAGTTTGGGTGTACAGGGAGTGAACACTGAAGCTTTCTTT,CASSLGVQGVNTEAFF
TRBV14,TRBD2,TRBJ2-1,.,TGTGCCAGCAGCCAGACTAGCGGGGGGGCCGGTAAAAATGAGCAGTTCTTC,CASSQTSGGAGKNEQFF
TRBV5-6,.,TRBJ1-2,.,TGTGCCAGCAGCTTGTACAGATATAACTATGGCTACACCTTC,CASSLYRYNYGYTF
TRBV19,.,TRBJ1-2,.,TGTGCCAGTAGTAAATGGGGGCCGTCGGGGGGCTACACCTTC,CASSKWGPSGGYTF
TRBV9,.,TRBJ2-7,.,TGTGCCAGCAGCGTAGGTGCGGGTGGCTACGAGCAGTACTTC,CASSVGAGGYEQYF
TRBV28,.,TRBJ2-1,.,TGTGCCAGCAGTGTCAGATACAATGAGCAGTTCTTC,CASSVRYNEQFF
TRBV11-2,.,TRBJ1-1,.,TGTGCCAGCAGCGCCTGGACAGATATGAACACTGAAGCTTTCTTT,CASSAWTDMNTEAFF
TRBV5-8,.,TRBJ2-7,.,TGTGCCAGCAGCTTGGTTCAGGGGAGCTCCTACGAGCAGTACTTC,CASSLVQGSSYEQYF
TRBV15,.,TRBJ2-7,few,TGTGCCACCAGCAGACCAGACTCCTACGAGCAGTACTTC,CATSRPDSYEQYF
TRBV18,.,TRBJ2-5,.,TGTGCCAGCTCACCGACACGACAAGAGACCCAGTACTTC,CASSPTRQETQYF
TRBV28,TRBD1,TRBJ1-6,.,TGTGCCAGCAGTTTATTGGCAGGGGGCAATTCACCCCTCCACTTT,CASSLLAGGNSPLHF
TRBV2,.,TRBJ2-5,.,TGTGCCAGCAGTGAACTTGGTCGGGGATTGACAGAGACCCAGTACTTC,CASSELGRGLTETQYF
TRBV11-2,.,TRBJ1-4,.,TGTGCCAGCAGCTTAAATATAGGGGGTGAAAAACTGTTTTTT,CASSLNIGGEKLFF
TRBV28,TRBD1,TRBJ1-2,.,TGTGCCAGCAGTTTACCCGACAGGGGGCGCGGGGGCTACACCTTC,CASSLPDRGRGGYTF
TRBV4-1,.,TRBJ1-2,.,TGCGCCAGCAGCCCAAAAATAGGCCGGACTCTCTACACCTTC,CASSPKIGRTLYTF
TRBV6-5,TRBD1,TRBJ1-1,.,TGTGCCAGCACCGCGGGACAGGGAAACACTGAAGCTTTCTTT,CASTAGQGNTEAFF
TRBV2,TRBD1,TRBJ1-1,.,TGTGCCAGCACCAGACAGGGGGCGATTGGCACTGAAGCTTTCTTT,CASTRQGAIGTEAFF
TRBV9,TRBD1,TRBJ1-1,.,TGTGCCAGCAGCGTAGGGACAGGGGTTTCTGAAGCTTTCTTT,CASSVGTGVSEAFF
TRBV11-2,TRBD1,TRBJ2-5,.,TGTGCCAGCAGCTGGGACAGGGAGACCCAGTACTTC,CASSWDRETQYF
TRBV14,.,TRBJ2-5,.,TGTGCCAGCAGCTTCCGGGACTTTCAAGAGACCCAGTACTTC,CASSFRDFQETQYF
TRBV11-3,.,TRBJ2-1,once,TGTGCCAGCAGCTTAATCGAGAATGAGCAGTTCTTC,CASSLIENEQFF
TRBV12-3/TRBV12-4,.,TRBJ1-4,.,TGTGCCAGCAGTCCGAGTCTTGATCGACTGTTTTTT,CASSPSLDRLFF
TRBV12-3/TRBV12-4,TRBD2,TRBJ2-1,.,TGTGCCAGCACCCAACTAGCGGGGGGGCAGTTCTTC,CASTQLAGGQFF
TRBV7-2,TRBD2,TRBJ2-1,once,TGTGCCAGCAGCTTAGCGGTTAGCGGGGGCCCTAACAATGAGCAGTTCTTC,CASSLAVSGGPNNEQFF
TRBV29-1,TRBD1,TRBJ1-2,.,TGCAGCGTGAGGGGACAGGGAAAGAACTATGGCTACACCTTC,CSVRGQGKNYGYTF
TRBV9,TRBD1,TRBJ2-2,.,TGTGCCAGCAGCGTTATTCAGGGGGCGCCGGGGGAGCTGTTTTTT,CASSVIQGAPGELFF
TRBV5-1,TRBD1,TRBJ2-2,.,TGCGCCAGCAGCTTGGACAGGGGATCGAACACCGGGGAGCTGTTTTTT,CASSLDRGSNTGELFF
TRBV19,TRBD2,TRBJ2-5,.,TGTGCCAGTAGTATAGCAACTAGCGGGGGGCAAGAGACCCAGTACTTC,CASSIATSGGQETQYF
TRBV20-1,.,TRBJ1-1,.,TGCATCCTGGGGGGACGCACTGAAGCTTTCTTT,CILGGRTEAFF
TRBV27,TRBD1,TRBJ1-2,.,TGTGCCAGCAGTCCAACTAGACAGGGGTTTGGCTACACCTTC,CASSPTRQGFGYTF
TRBV4-3,.,TRBJ1-1,few,TGCGCCAGCAGCCTGGGACATCTGAACACTGAAGCTTTCTTT,CASSLGHLNTEAFF
TRBV27,TRBD1,TRBJ1-5,.,TGTGCCAGCAGTTCCATCAAATTGGGGGTAGGGGGCAGGCAGCCCCAGCATTTT,CASSSIKLGVGGRQPQHF
TRBV6-2/TRBV6-3,.,TRBJ1-4,.,TGTGCCAGCAGTACTGGTGAAAAACTGTTTTTT,CASSTGEKLFF
TRBV7-2,.,TRBJ2-7,.,TGTGCCAGCAGCTTACCGAACAGGGCGGTGGAGCAGTACTTC,CASSLPNRAVEQYF
TRBV7-3,TRBD2,TRBJ2-3,.,TGTGCCAGCAGTTTGACTAGCGGGGAATCAGATACGCAGTATTTT,CASSLTSGESDTQYF
TRBV3-1/TRBV3-2,.,TRBJ1-4,.,TGTGCCAGCAGCCGATCCGGGGGAGGTGAAAAACTGTTTTTT,CASSRSGGGEKLFF
TRBV5-1,TRBD1,TRBJ2-3,.,TGCGCCAGCAGCTTGATCGGGACAGACACAGATACGCAGTATTTT,CASSLIGTDTDTQYF
TRBV4-2,TRBD2,TRBJ2-7,.,TGTGCCAGCAGCCAAGATGCAGCGGGGGTCTCCTACGAGCAGTACTTC,CASSQDAAGVSYEQYF
TRBV4-3,.,TRBJ2-7,.,TGCGCCAGCAGCCTCGAAACGGGGGGCAGCTCCTACGAGCAGTACTTC,CASSLETGGSSYEQYF
TRBV29-1,TRBD1,TRBJ1-3,.,TGCAGCGCCTTGGACAGGTCCAGGGGAAACACCATATATTTT,CSALDRSRGNTIYF
TRBV4-3,.,TRBJ2-3,.,TGCGCCAGCAGCCAAGACGGAGGCGGAGATACGCAGTATTTT,CASSQDGGGDTQYF
TRBV2,TRBD1,TRBJ2-7,.,TGTGCCAGCAGAGACCCCGGGACAGTTTACTCCTACGAGCAGTACTTC,CASRDPGTVYSYEQYF
TRBV6-4,TRBD2,TRBJ2-1,.,TGTGCCAGCAGTGTCACGGGACTAGCGGGGGACAATGAGCAGTTCTTC,CASSVTGLAGDNEQFF
TRBV7-9,TRBD1,TRBJ2-5,.,TGTGCCAGCAGCTTAGGGACAGGCGGGGAGACCCAGTACTTC,CASSLGTGGETQYF
TRBV6-6,TRBD1,TRBJ2-2,few,TGTGCCAGCTACAGGGGGCCGAACACCGGGGAGCTGTTTTTT,CASYRGPNTGELFF
TRBV7-2,.,TRBJ2-1,.,TGTGCCAGCAGCTTAAGGGGTAATTTCCCGGGTGAGCAGTTCTTC,CASSLRGNFPGEQFF
TRBV7-6,.,TRBJ1-5,.,TGTGCCAGCAGCTGGGGGGGGGCGGATCAGCCCCAGCATTTT,CASSWGGADQPQHF
TRBV2,.,TRBJ1-6,.,TGTGCCAGCAGCCTCGTAGCCCTGACGTCAAGGTCCTATAATTCACCCCTCCACTTT,CASSLVALTSRSYNSPLHF
TRBV6-2/TRBV6-3,.,TRBJ1-1,.,TGTGCCAGCAGTCCATCGGTTCGAGTTGTCGAGGGGGTAGCTTTCTTT,CASSPSVRVVEGVAFF
TRBV5-1,TRBD2,TRBJ2-5,.,TGCGCCAGCAGCGGTGACTTGGCGGGGGGTTCGTACCAAGAGACCCAGTACTTC,CASSGDLAGGSYQETQYF